The 6 T cell receptor beta chains below come from one sample, sequenced in a study of T cell responses to AZD1222 COVID-19 vaccine (dated by TCRdb to the early 2020s). The time point tag for this specimen amounts to: baseline before first vaccination. Libraries came from the immunoSEQ multiplex PCR assay. Imported from immuneACCESS, the table was reduced by TCRdb to in-frame sequences with V and J called. These copies leave out some clones; in studies compared against another copy, an unresolved V gene accounts for under half, and the cause of the remainder is not known. The sample has about 120,000 clones on record, approximately 90% of them singletons. The top ten clonotypes cover less than 6% of the sample. This specimen consisted of peripheral blood, obtained on day 0 of AZD1222 vaccination. Receptors originate from an adult in good health.

The rearrangement uses TRBV4-1 and TRBJ1-5, with no clear D. Germline V CDR1 and CDR2: MGHRA, YSYEKL. Trimming pared 2 bases from V and 0 bases from J, leaving 8 bases between. The CDR3 extends over 15 amino acids. CDR3 protein: CASSQTYVSNQPQHF. For the CDR3, the DNA is TGCGCCAGCAGCCAAACATACGTTAGCAATCAGCCCCAGCATTTT.

This CDR3 is CASSESGIYNSPLHF. The CDR3 region has the DNA TGTGCCAGCAGTGAAAGCGGAATCTATAATTCACCCCTCCACTTT. The V gene is TRBV28, the J gene TRBJ1-6; no clear D. Germline loops: CDR1 MDHEN, CDR2 SYDVKM. Trimming removed 5 bases from V and 3 bases from J, with 11 bases in between. This CDR3 is built from 15 residues.

As concerns this clone: A much larger clone lies one base from this, so it may be a read error. The chain carries TRBV4-2 and TRBJ1-1, with no clear D. Trimming took 0 bases from V and 0 from J, leaving 2 bases between them. This CDR3 has 13 residues. The germline V gene encodes CDR1 LGHNA and CDR2 YNFKEQ. Here the CDR3 DNA reads TGTGCCAGCAGCCAAGATTTGAACACTGAAGCTTTCTTT. This encodes CASSQDLNTEAFF.

V and J are TRBV4-2 and TRBJ1-6; D is unclear. Trimming pared 0 bases from V and 10 bases from J, leaving 10 bases between. Germline V gene lookup returns CDR1 LGHNA and CDR2 YNFKEQ. The CDR3 sequence is 14 residues long. The CDR3 sequence is CASSQDVPRSPLHF. In DNA form, the CDR3 reads TGTGCCAGCAGCCAAGACGTCCCCCGCTCACCCCTCCACTTT.

This clone appeared a single time. The genes are TRBV25-1 and TRBJ1-6, with 7 bases matching TRBD1. J lost 7 bases, V lost 8 bases, and 5 bases had no gene match. CDR1 MGHDK and CDR2 SYGVNS come from the germline V gene. This CDR3 is built from 13 residues. The CDR3 region is CASCRDSNSPLHF. CDR3 DNA sequence: TGTGCCAGCTGCCGGGACAGCAATTCACCCCTCCACTTT.

The chain carries TRBV7-6 and TRBJ1-6; TRBD1 agrees at 7 bases. CDR3 length equals 16 residues. V shed 1 base, J shed 7 bases, and the junction held 7 bases outside the gene matches. CDR1 and CDR2 from the germline V gene are SGHVS and FNYEAQ. The CDR3 reads CASSLEWQGGNSPLHF. The CDR3 DNA reads TGTGCCAGCAGCTTAGAATGGCAGGGGGGCAATTCACCCCTCCACTTT.